This TCR beta chain was found in a study of OX40 agonist ivuxolimab in advanced cancers. About the study: The treatment was a fully human IgG2 OX40 agonist, ivuxolimab. Points from the study as a whole: Dosing at 0.1 to 3.0 mg/kg was accompanied by clonal expansion of CD4+ and CD8+ blood T cells by week 6.

CDR1 SGHNT and CDR2 YENEEA come from the germline V gene. V was clipped by 4 bases and J by 4 bases, with 14 bases between them. This CDR3 spans 15 amino acids. About this clone itself: Its antigen remains unidentified.

Clones were sequenced by immunoSEQ multiplex PCR, and TCRdb holds only the in-frame ones, with some missing. The repertoire has 45,000 to 60,000 clones, 70% to 90% of them found once; the top ten carry roughly 6.7%. This chain connects TRBV11-3 to TRBJ2-1, with D tentatively TRBD2 (5 bases). The sample consisted of CD4+ or CD8+ T cells sorted from blood, taken in a trial of the OX40 agonist ivuxolimab. This TCR was sampled from an adult with an advanced solid tumor such as melanoma, head and neck, liver or kidney cancer. CDR3 residues: CASSSGRGSYNEQFF. The CDR3 bases are TGTGCCAGCAGCTCCGGCCGGGGTTCATACAATGAGCAGTTCTTC.